This T cell receptor beta chain was sequenced in a study of PD-1 blockade in mismatch repair-deficient tumors. This clone appeared a few times. Deletions cut 3 bases from V and 2 bases from J, with 8 bases between. CDR3 length: 13 residues. Germline CDR1 LNHDA, CDR2 SQIVND (reference sequence). The protocol was immunoSEQ multiplex PCR, while the TCRdb copy is restricted to in-frame clones and leaves out a portion. Of roughly 48,000 clones in the sample, around 77% are singletons; the top ten hold about 3.5%. This TCR was sampled from an adult with mismatch repair-deficient cancer. This rearrangement joins TRBV19 to TRBJ2-7; D is ambiguous. The source material was PBMCs, sampled before pembrolizumab treatment. CDR3 sequence reads: CASSIQVTYEQYF. The DNA of the CDR3 is TGTGCCAGTAGTATCCAGGTAACCTACGAGCAGTACTTC.